Shown below are 6 T cell receptor beta chains from a single sample sequenced in a study of blood T cell repertoires in COVID-19. Sequencing used immunoSEQ multiplex PCR; TCRdb keeps in-frame clones, though not all of them. The table records about 120,000 clones, 85% to 90% of them present only once. Material for sequencing was peripheral blood. The receptor set was obtained from a man of 80 years or more with active or convalescent COVID-19.

The chain couples TRBV5-1 to TRBJ2-2, with 13 bases aligning to TRBD2. V gave up 4 bases and J gave up 3 bases; unmatched junction bases: 6. There are 17 residues in the CDR3. The germline V gene encodes CDR1 SGHRS and CDR2 YFSETQ. CDR3 in amino acids: CASSRTSGSFDTGELFF. CDR3 sequence (DNA): TGCGCCAGCAGCCGGACTAGCGGGAGCTTTGACACCGGGGAGCTGTTTTTT.

The chain joins TRBV4-2 to TRBJ1-2, with 7 bases lining up with TRBD1. The J segment lost 5 bases and the V segment lost 3 bases, leaving 6 bases of the junction unmatched. Germline CDR1 LGHNA, CDR2 YNFKEQ. The CDR3 covers 14 residues. This chain's CDR3 is CASSQSGDRYGYTF. CDR3 sequence (DNA): TGTGCCAGCAGCCAGTCAGGGGACAGATATGGCTACACCTTC.

CDR3 DNA sequence: TGTGCCAGCAGTGACTCCAACAGGCCCCTCTACAATGAGCAGTTCTTC. Protein sequence: CASSDSNRPLYNEQFF. The chain uses TRBV6-4 and TRBJ2-1; D might be TRBD1 (5 bases). Germline loops: CDR1 MRHNA, CDR2 SNTAGT. V was pared by 0 bases and J by 3 bases, with 12 bases between. CDR3 size: 16 residues.

The rearrangement uses TRBV3-1 (or the pseudogene TRBV3-2) and TRBJ1-6; 7 positions agree with TRBD1. The CDR3 consists of 14 residues. The V segment lost 6 bases and the J segment 5 bases; nucleotides outside the gene matches: 4. Germline V gives CDR1 LGHDT, CDR2 YNNKEL (reference sequence). The CDR3 loop is CASRMGQNNSPLHF. In DNA, the CDR3 is TGTGCCAGCAGAATGGGACAGAATAATTCACCCCTCCACTTT.

This chain links TRBV11-1 with TRBJ1-1; 7 nucleotides align to TRBD1. Germline loops: CDR1 SGHAT, CDR2 FQDESV (reference sequence). J gave up 3 bases and V 1 base, and 8 bases lay outside the gene matches. The CDR3 extends over 16 amino acids. Here the CDR3 reads CASSLEEGQVHTEAFF. Written as DNA, the CDR3 is TGTGCCAGCAGCTTAGAGGAAGGACAGGTTCACACTGAAGCTTTCTTT.

This sequence joins TRBV7-3 and TRBJ1-2; a possible D gene is TRBD1 (5 bases). From germline, CDR1 is SGHTA and CDR2 FQGTGA. The CDR3 runs 14 residues. V was clipped by 5 bases and J by 1 base, with 11 bases between them. This chain's CDR3 is CASSLGGSNYGYTF. In DNA, the CDR3 is TGTGCCAGCAGCCTCGGGGGGAGTAACTATGGCTACACCTTC.